The rows below give T cell receptor beta chains drawn from one sample of a study of CD8+ T cells in alopecia areata. TCRdb's table, derived via immunoSEQ multiplex PCR, lists solely in-frame clones and lacks some. This repertoire shows 150,000 to 200,000 clones, 50% to 70% found once; its top ten account for under 1.5%. The sequencing used CD4+ T cells sorted from blood, collected around week 50, from a patient treated with tofacitinib. All receptors come from a human donor with alopecia areata. The CDR3 runs from the conserved cysteine through the conserved F or W. The D gene is left open where the match is weak. Clone size is stated in some rows and not others, as once, few, many or a class when expanded.

j_gene,v_gene,d_gene,abundance,CDR3nt,CDR3aa
TRBJ1-5,TRBV10-3,TRBD1,few,TGTGCCATCAGCGGGACAGGTGACCAGCCCCAGCATTTT,CAISGTGDQPQHF
TRBJ2-5,TRBV29-1,.,.,TGCAGCGCTTTGACTTTCATAAAAGAGACCCAGTACTTC,CSALTFIKETQYF
TRBJ2-7,TRBV30,.,.,TGTGCCTGGAGTGTTCAGGAGCGGGCCTACGAGCAGTACTTC,CAWSVQERAYEQYF
TRBJ2-3,TRBV5-1,.,.,TGCGCCAGCAGCTTGGACAAAGCAGATACGCAGTATTTT,CASSLDKADTQYF
TRBJ1-5,TRBV5-5,.,.,TGTGCCAGCAGCTGGGGGACCGTCGAGGGGCAGCCCCAGCATTTT,CASSWGTVEGQPQHF
TRBJ2-5,TRBV5-1,TRBD2,few,TGCGCCAGCAGCCCAGGGGTAGCGGGGTCCCAAGAGACCCAGTACTTC,CASSPGVAGSQETQYF
TRBJ1-1,TRBV29-1,TRBD1,few,TGCAGCGTTGAAACTGACAGGGGGCAGAACACTGAAGCTTTCTTT,CSVETDRGQNTEAFF
TRBJ2-7,TRBV29-1,TRBD1,few,TGCAGCGTTGTCCAACAGGGGAGTTTTCACGAGCAGTACTTC,CSVVQQGSFHEQYF
TRBJ2-7,TRBV7-2,.,.,TGTGCCAGCGGGATCCCGTCCTACGAGCAGTACTTC,CASGIPSYEQYF
TRBJ1-2,TRBV30,.,.,TGTGCCTCGATATCCGGCCAGGGGGGCTACACCTTC,CASISGQGGYTF
TRBJ1-5,TRBV29-1,.,once,TGCAGCGCTCTGGGGGCAGGGGCCAATCAGCCCCAGCATTTT,CSALGAGANQPQHF
TRBJ2-1,TRBV7-2,TRBD2,.,TGTGCCAGCAGCTTAGATAGACTAGCGGGGGGTAATGAGCAGTTCTTC,CASSLDRLAGGNEQFF
TRBJ2-3,TRBV27,TRBD1,.,TGTGCCAGCAGAAGAACAACAGGGGCAGATACGCAGTATTTT,CASRRTTGADTQYF
TRBJ1-6,TRBV5-1,TRBD1,.,TGCGCCAGCAGCCCAGACAGGGGTAATTCACCCCTCCACTTT,CASSPDRGNSPLHF